The 2 T cell receptor beta chains reported below all come from one sample, sequenced in a study of CD8 T cells in ankylosing spondylitis. Their specific antigens are unknown. Study results and limitations: Seemingly characteristic of ankylosing spondylitis blood was a TCR beta motif consisting of 7 or 8 highly homologous variants.

In TCRdb, the 5' RACE reads were re-called with MiXCR into one record per CDR3 protein. Counted here are over 400,000 distinct CDR3 sequences, roughly 26% occurring once; the ten biggest clones make up about 0.92%. Source material: blood, either unsorted or a sorted T cell fraction (not recorded which). These receptors were collected from a male donor with ankylosing spondylitis.

This clonotype has a handful of counts. The genes are TRBV24-1 and TRBJ2-2; 7 bases align to TRBD2. V lost 0 bases and J lost 6; bases outside the gene matches: 6. The CDR3 runs 16 residues. CDR1 and CDR2 from the germline V gene are KGHDR and SFDVKD. As DNA, the CDR3 is TGTGCCACCAGTGATTTGAACCGGGAGGCCCCCGGGGAGCTGTTTTTT. Translated, it gives CATSDLNREAPGELFF.

The chain is built from TRBV12-3 or TRBV12-4 and TRBJ1-2, with a tentative D call TRBD1 (5 bases). The CDR3 runs 14 residues. Trimming cost V 3 bases and J 6 bases, with 14 bases left between them. The CDR3 nucleotides read TGTGCCAGCAGTTTCCGTAGCGGGGGGGATGGCTACACCTTC. This encodes CASSFRSGGDGYTF.